Each of the 2 T cell receptor beta chains below was sequenced from the same sample in a study of regulatory T cells in long-lasting Graves disease. Stated time point: newly diagnosed GD, antithyroid drugs for less than 3 months. Construction of the TCR library relied on RNA isolated from PBMCs. Libraries of TCR beta came from iRepertoire HTBI primers plus Arm-PCR of CDR3 regions. TCRdb redid the calling of the multiplex PCR reads with MiXCR, one entry per CDR3 protein. The sample lists around 420,000 distinct CDR3 sequences; around 15% were seen once. The material sequenced was peripheral blood mononuclear cells (PBMCs), taken at new diagnosis, from a patient treated with antithyroid drugs. The receptor source for this set is a female donor with Graves disease.

This clonotype was observed once. Just one base apart from a much larger clone, this may be a read error. The gene calls are TRBV7-9 and TRBJ2-1, with D unclear. Germline CDR1 reads SEHNR; CDR2 reads FQNEAQ (reference sequence). V lost 2 bases and J 9 bases, leaving 8 bases between the germline ends. The CDR3 has 12 residues. The chain's CDR3 is CASSLNLGEQFF. The CDR3 bases are TGTGCCAGCAGCTTAAATTTGGGTGAGCAGTTCTTC.

Only a few counts were recorded for this clonotype. The chain is built from TRBV20-1 and TRBJ2-1; D assignment may be TRBD1 or TRBD2 (5 bases each). The CDR3 totals 12 residues. Looked up from germline, CDR1 is DFQATT and CDR2 is SNEGSKA (reference sequence). The V end lost 5 bases, the J end lost 10 bases, and 15 bases lay between the germline ends. CDR3 bases: TGCAGTGCTCCGGGGCTATTCCGGGAGCAGTTCTTC. It specifies CSAPGLFREQFF.